This T cell receptor (beta chain) was documented in a study of T cell responses to AZD1222 COVID-19 vaccine. Study information: Pooled together were second doses at about 4 or about 12 weeks. Whole-study findings and limits: Spike-specific TCR breadth and depth went up after people got two AZD1222 doses. Spike-wide vaccine-associated CD4 TCRs dominated at 160-218 and 743-854. The donor cohort was predominantly white British with a female majority, and clonal diversity may have been underestimated.

V was clipped by 1 base and J by 5 bases; unmatched bases: 7. CDR1 is SGDLS, CDR2 YYNGEE, per germline. The CDR3 loop spans 15 amino acids. About this clone itself: As yet, its antigen is unknown.

This table comes from immunoSEQ multiplex PCR, and its TCRdb copy is limited to in-frame clones, with some not included. The sample lists over 150,000 clones, about 91% occurring once. V is TRBV9 and J is TRBJ1-1; 8 nucleotides line up with TRBD1. The clonotype comes from an adult in good health. Sequences were derived from peripheral blood, sampled on day 0 of AZD1222 vaccination. The CDR3 nucleotides are TGTGCCAGCAGCGTAAGGACAGGGACGGGGACTGAAGCTTTCTTT. As protein: CASSVRTGTGTEAFF.